This T cell receptor (beta chain) was recovered during a study of response to subunit inactivated influenza vaccine (dated by TCRdb to between 2018 and 2020). Regarding the complete study: The study used deep quantitative T cell receptor repertoire profiling to track responses to a trivalent subunit inactivated influenza vaccine. Study-wide findings and limitations: According to the authors, only a limited number of new T cells may be recruited by each seasonal influenza vaccination.

This clonotype has just a few counts. What antigen it recognizes has not been identified. No much larger clone exists at a distance of one base, and base qualities are not known. Library preparation was by RT-PCR. TCRdb names Illumina HiSeq 2500 as the instrument used. The public reads were reprocessed in TCRdb via fastp at Q25 and MiXCR, keeping in-frame beta chains. Records with the same CDR3 protein are collapsed into one entry carrying the most frequent genes and DNA. Present in this sample are under 800,000 distinct CDR3 sequences, approximately 15% of which were seen just once. 5.5% to 8% of the sample is held by the ten biggest clonotypes. Deletion took 0 bases off V and 7 bases off J, with a span of 10 bases between the germline ends. The CDR3, cysteine through phenylalanine, is 14 amino acids long. Just CDR3 DNA is preserved here, 42 bases in frame from base 1. Taken from the germline V gene (reference sequence), the CDR1 and CDR2 loops are SGHKS and YYEKEE.

Recombination connected TRBV5-5 to TRBJ1-4; no D segment can be confidently identified. The material sequenced was PBMCs from blood, taken around two weeks before vaccination. This clonotype originated in a man aged 45-65 years who received an inactivated influenza vaccine. Donor details come from another sample of the same person, matched by shared clones. The sequence in DNA is TGTGCCAGCAGCTTGGAAGGTTTTTTTGAAAAACTGTTTTTT. This sequence encodes CASSLEGFFEKLFF.